The T cell receptor (beta chain) described here comes from a study of cytomegalovirus exposure and HLA in healthy donors. The assay was immunoSEQ multiplex PCR, and TCRdb's table has in-frame clones only and misses some. Among 200,000 to 250,000 clones listed, roughly 83% were seen once. This clone has more than one count but fewer than ten. The germline V gene has CDR1 SGHDT and CDR2 YYEEEE. The trim removed 0 bases at V and 5 bases at J, leaving 7 bases unmatched. The CDR3 runs to 16 residues. The receptor's source is a woman in her thirties in good health and CMV-seropositive. The specimen was PBMCs. This rearrangement joins TRBV5-6 to TRBJ2-2, with TRBD2 matching 7 bases. The CDR3 region has the DNA TGTGCCAGCAGCTTGGTCTCGCGGGAGAGGACCGGGGAGCTGTTTTTT. Protein: CASSLVSRERTGELFF.